Included here is one T cell receptor (beta chain) sequence, with context. Its antigen is not identified. The data derive from a study of cytomegalovirus exposure and HLA in healthy donors. Study-wide results and caveats: The study put 150 or so TCR beta chains on its list as cytomegalovirus-associated. The dataset shows that most TCR sequences were rare, while some public TCRs occurred in many donors.

This CDR3 has 15 amino acids. The ends lost 2 bases at V and 4 bases at J; junction bases unmatched: 4. CDR1 SEHNR and CDR2 FQNEAQ come from the germline V gene (reference sequence). TCRdb keeps only in-frame clones here, not all; method: immunoSEQ multiplex PCR. This table has tens of thousands of clones, roughly 94% appearing once. The chain recombines TRBV7-9 with TRBJ1-5, with 8 bases aligning to TRBD1. What was sequenced was PBMCs. The origin of this receptor is a woman aged 18-29 years in good health and CMV-seronegative. The CDR3, as DNA: TGTGCCAGCAGCTTAAAGGGGACAGGTAATCAGCCCCAGCATTTT. The encoded protein is CASSLKGTGNQPQHF.